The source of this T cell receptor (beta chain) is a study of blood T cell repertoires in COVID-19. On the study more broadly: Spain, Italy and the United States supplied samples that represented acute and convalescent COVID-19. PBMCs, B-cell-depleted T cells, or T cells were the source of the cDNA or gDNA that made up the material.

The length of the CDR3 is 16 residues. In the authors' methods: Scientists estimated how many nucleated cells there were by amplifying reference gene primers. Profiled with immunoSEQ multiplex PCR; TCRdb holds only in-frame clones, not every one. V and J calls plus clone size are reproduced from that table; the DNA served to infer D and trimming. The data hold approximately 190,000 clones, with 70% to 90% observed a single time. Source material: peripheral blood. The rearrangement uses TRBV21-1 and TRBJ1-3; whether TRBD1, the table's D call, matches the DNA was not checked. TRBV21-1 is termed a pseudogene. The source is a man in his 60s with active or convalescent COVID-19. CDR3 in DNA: TGTGCCAGCAGCAAAGTGGGCAGGAACTCTGGAAACACCATATATTTT. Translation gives CASSKVGRNSGNTIYF.